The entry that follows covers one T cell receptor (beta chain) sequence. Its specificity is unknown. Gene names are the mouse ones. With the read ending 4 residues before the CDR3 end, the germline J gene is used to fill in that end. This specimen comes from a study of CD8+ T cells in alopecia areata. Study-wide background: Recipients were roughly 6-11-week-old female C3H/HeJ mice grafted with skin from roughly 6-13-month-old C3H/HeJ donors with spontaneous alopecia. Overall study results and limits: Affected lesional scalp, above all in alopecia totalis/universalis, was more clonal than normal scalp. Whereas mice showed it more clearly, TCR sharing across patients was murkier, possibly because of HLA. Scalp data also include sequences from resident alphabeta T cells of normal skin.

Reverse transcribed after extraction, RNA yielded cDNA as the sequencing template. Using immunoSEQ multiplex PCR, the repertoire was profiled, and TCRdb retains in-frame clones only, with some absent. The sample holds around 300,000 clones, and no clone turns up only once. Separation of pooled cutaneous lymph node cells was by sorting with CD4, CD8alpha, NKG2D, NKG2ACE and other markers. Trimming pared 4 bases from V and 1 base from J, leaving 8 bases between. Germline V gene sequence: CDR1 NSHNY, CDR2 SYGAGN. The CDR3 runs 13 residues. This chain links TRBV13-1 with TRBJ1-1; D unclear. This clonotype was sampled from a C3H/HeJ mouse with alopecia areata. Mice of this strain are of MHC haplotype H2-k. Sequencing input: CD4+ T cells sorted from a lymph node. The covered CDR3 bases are TGTGCCAGCAGTTCCCAGCAAAACACA. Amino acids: CASSSQQNT. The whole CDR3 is CASSSQQNTEVFF.